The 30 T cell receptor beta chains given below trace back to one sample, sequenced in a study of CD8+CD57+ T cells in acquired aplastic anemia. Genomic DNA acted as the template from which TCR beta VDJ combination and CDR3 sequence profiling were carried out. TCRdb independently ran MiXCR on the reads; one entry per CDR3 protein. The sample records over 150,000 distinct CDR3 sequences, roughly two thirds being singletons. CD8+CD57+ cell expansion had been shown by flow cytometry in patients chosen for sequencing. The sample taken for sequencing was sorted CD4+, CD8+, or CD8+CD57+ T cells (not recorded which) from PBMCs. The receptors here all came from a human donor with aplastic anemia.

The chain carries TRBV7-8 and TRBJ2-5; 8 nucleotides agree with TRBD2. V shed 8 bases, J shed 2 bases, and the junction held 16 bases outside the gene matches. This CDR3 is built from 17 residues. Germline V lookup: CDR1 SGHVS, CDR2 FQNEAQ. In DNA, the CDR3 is TGTGCCAGCCGATCTCGGGGGGGGGGGCCCGCGCAAGAGACCCAGTACTTC. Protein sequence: CASRSRGGGPAQETQYF.

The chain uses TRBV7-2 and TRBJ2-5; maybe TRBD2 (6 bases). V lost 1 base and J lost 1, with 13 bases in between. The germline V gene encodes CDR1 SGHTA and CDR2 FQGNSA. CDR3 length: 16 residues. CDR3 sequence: CASSLGLAKTQETQYF. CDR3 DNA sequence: TGTGCCAGCAGCTTAGGTCTAGCGAAGACCCAAGAGACCCAGTACTTC.

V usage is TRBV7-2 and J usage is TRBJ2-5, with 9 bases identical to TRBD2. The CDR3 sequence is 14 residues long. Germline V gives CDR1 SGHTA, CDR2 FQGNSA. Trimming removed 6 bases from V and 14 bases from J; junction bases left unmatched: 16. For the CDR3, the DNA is TGTGCCAGCAGTCCCGGGACTAGCCTCCGAGCGTCTTACTTC. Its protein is CASSPGTSLRASYF.

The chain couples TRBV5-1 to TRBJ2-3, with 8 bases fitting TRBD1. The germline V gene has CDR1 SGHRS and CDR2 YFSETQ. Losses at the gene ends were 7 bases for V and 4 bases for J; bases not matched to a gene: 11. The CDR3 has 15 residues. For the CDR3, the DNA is TGCGCCAGCTCAGCTCAGGACAGGGTCGCAGATACGCAGTATTTT. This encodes CASSAQDRVADTQYF.

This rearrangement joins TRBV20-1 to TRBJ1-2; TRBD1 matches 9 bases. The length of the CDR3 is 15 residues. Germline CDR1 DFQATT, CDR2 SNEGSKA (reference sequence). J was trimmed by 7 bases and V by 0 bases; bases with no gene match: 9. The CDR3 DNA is TGCAGTGCTAGAGATCGGTGGGGACAGGGTGGTGGCTACACCTTC. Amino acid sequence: CSARDRWGQGGGYTF.

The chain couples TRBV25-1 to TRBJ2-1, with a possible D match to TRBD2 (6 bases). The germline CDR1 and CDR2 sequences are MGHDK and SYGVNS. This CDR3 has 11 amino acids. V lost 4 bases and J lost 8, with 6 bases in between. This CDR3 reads CASSGGDEQFF. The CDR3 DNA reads TGTGCCAGCAGTGGGGGGGATGAGCAGTTCTTC.

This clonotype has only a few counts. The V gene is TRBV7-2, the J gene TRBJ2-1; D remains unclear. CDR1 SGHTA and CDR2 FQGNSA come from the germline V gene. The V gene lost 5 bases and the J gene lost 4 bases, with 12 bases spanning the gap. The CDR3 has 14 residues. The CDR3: CASSPPNKYNEQFF. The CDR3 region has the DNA TGTGCCAGCAGCCCCCCGAACAAGTACAATGAGCAGTTCTTC.

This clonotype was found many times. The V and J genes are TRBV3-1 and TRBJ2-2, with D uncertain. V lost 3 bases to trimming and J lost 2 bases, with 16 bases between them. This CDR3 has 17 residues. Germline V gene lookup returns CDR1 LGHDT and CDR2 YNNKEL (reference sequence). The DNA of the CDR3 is TGTGCCAGCAGCCAGGCCTCAGTCAGTTATAACACCGGGGAGCTGTTTTTT. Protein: CASSQASVSYNTGELFF.

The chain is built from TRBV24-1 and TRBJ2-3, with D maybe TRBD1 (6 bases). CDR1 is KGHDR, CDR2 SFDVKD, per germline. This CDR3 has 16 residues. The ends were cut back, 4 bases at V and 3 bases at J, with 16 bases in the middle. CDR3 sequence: CATSETGHTITDTQYF. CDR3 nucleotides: TGTGCCACCAGTGAGACGGGACACACTATAACAGATACGCAGTATTTT.

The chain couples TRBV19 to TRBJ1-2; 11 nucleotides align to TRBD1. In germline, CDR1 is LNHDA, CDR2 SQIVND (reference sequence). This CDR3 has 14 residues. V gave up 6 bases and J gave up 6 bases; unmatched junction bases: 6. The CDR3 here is CASSNGQGANGYTF. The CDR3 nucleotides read TGTGCCAGTAGCAACGGACAGGGGGCGAATGGCTACACCTTC.

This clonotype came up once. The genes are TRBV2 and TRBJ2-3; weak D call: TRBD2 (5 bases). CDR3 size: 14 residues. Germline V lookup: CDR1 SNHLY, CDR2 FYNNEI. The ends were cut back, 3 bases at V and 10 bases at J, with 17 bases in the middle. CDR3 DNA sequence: TGTGCCAGCAGTGATTCGGCTTTTCTAGCTGCGCAGTATTTT. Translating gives CASSDSAFLAAQYF.

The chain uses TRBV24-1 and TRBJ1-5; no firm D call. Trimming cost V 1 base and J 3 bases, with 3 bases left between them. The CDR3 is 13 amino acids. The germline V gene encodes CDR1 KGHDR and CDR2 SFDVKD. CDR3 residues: CATSDFANQPQHF. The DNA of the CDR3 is TGTGCCACCAGTGATTTTGCCAATCAGCCCCAGCATTTT.

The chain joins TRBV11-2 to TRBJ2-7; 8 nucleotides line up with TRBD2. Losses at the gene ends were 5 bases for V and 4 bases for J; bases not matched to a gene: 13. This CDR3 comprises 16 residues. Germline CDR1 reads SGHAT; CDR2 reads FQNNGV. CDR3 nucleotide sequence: TGTGCCAGCAGCGCGGCCACTGGGAGCGGGAGTTACGAGCAGTACTTC. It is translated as CASSAATGSGSYEQYF. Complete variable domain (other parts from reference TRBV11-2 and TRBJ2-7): EAGVAQSPRYKIIEKRQSVAFWCNPISGHATLYWYQQILGQGPKLLIQFQNNGVVDDSQLPKDRFSAERLKGVDSTLKIQPAKLEDSAVYLCASSAATGSGSYEQYFGPGTRLTVT.

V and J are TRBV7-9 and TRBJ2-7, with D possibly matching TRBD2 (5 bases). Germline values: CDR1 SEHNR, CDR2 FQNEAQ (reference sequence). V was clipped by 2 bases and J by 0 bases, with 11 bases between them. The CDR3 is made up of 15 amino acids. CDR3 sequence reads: CASSLISGNSYEQYF. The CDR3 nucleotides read TGTGCCAGCAGCTTAATAAGCGGCAACTCCTACGAGCAGTACTTC. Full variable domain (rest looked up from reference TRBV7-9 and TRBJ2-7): DTGVSQNPRHKITKRGQNVTFRCDPISEHNRLYWYRQTLGQGPEFLTYFQNEAQLEKSRLLSDRFSAERPKGSFSTLEIQRTEQGDSAMYLCASSLISGNSYEQYFGPGTRLTVT.

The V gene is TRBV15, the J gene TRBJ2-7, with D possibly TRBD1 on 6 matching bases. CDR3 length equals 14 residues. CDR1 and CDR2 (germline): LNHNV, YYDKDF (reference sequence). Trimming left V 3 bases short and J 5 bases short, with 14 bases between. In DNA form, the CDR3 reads TGTGCCACCAGCAGGGGTTTAGGGGGTGACGAGCAGTACTTC. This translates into CATSRGLGGDEQYF.

CDR3: CASSERLRNTEAFF. The DNA for the CDR3 is TGCGCCAGCAGTGAAAGGCTGAGGAACACTGAAGCTTTCTTT. The J gene is TRBJ1-1, the V gene TRBV10-1; D is unclear. The V end lost 3 bases, the J end lost 1 base, and 9 bases lay between the germline ends. Germline CDR1 is WNHNN and CDR2 is SYGVQD (reference sequence). CDR3 length equals 14 residues.

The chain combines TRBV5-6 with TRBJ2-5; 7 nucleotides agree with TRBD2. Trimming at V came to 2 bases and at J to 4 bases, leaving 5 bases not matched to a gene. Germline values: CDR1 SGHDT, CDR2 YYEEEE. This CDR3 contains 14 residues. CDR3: CASSFGGRGETQYF. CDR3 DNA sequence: TGTGCCAGCAGCTTTGGCGGGAGAGGAGAGACCCAGTACTTC.

The CDR3 region has the DNA TGCGCCAGCAGCTCATCGACAGGAGCGAACACTGAAGCTTTCTTT. As protein: CASSSSTGANTEAFF. The chain couples TRBV5-1 to TRBJ1-1; weak D call: TRBD1 (6 bases). The CDR3 consists of 15 residues. V was pared by 3 bases and J by 1 base, with 13 bases between. Germline CDR1 is SGHRS and CDR2 is YFSETQ.

Written as DNA, the CDR3 is TGTGCCAGCAGCGTAAGGGGCACTAATGAAAAACTGTTTTTT. Translated: CASSVRGTNEKLFF. The V and J genes are TRBV9 and TRBJ1-4; a possible D gene is TRBD1 (5 bases). The CDR3 contains 14 residues. Germline V lookup: CDR1 SGDLS, CDR2 YYNGEE. Trimming stripped 1 base from V and 2 bases from J, with 6 bases between.

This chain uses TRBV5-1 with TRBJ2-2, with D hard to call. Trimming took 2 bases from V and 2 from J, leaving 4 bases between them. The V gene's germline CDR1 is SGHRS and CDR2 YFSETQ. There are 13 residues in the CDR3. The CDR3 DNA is TGCGCCAGCAGCTTTTTTAACACCGGGGAGCTGTTTTTT. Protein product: CASSFFNTGELFF. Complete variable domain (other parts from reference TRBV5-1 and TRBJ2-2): KAGVTQTPRYLIKTRGQQVTLSCSPISGHRSVSWYQQTPGQGLQFLFEYFSETQRNKGNFPGRFSGRQFSNSRSEMNVSTLELGDSALYLCASSFFNTGELFFGEGSRLTVL.

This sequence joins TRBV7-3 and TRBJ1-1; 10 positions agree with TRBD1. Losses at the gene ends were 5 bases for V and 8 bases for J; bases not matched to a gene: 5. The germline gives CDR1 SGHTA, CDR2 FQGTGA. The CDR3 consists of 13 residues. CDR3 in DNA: TGTGCCAGCAGCCCCGGGACAGGGGAAGAAGCTTTCTTT. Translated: CASSPGTGEEAFF. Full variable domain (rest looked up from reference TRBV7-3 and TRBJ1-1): GAGVSQTPSNKVTEKGKYVELRCDPISGHTALYWYRQSLGQGPEFLIYFQGTGAADDSGLPNDRFFAVRPEGSVSTLKIQRTERGDSAVYLCASSPGTGEEAFFGQGTRLTVV.

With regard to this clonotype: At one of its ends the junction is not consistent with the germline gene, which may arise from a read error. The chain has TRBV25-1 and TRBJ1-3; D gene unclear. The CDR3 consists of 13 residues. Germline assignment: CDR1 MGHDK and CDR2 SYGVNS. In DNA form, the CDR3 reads TGTGCCAGCAGAATAAGCTCTGGAATCACCATATATTTT. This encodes CASRISSGITIYF.

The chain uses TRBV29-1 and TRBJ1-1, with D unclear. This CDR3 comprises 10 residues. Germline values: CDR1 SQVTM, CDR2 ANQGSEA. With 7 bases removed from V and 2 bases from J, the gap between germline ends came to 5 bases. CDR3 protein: CSGSNTEAFF. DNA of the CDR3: TGCAGCGGCAGTAACACTGAAGCTTTCTTT.

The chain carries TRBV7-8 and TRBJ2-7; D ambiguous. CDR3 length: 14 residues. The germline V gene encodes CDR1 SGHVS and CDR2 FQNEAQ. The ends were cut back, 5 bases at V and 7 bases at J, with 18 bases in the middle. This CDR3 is CASSPGSTPGEQYF. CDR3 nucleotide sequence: TGTGCCAGCAGCCCAGGCTCAACTCCCGGGGAGCAGTACTTC.

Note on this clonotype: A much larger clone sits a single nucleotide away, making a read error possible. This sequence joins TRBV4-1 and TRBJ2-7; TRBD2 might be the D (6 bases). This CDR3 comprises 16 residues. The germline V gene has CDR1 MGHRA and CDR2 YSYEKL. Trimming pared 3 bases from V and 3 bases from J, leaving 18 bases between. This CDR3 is CASSHLGGVVNYEQYF. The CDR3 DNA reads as TGCGCCAGCAGCCACCTCGGGGGTGTCGTAAACTACGAGCAGTACTTC.

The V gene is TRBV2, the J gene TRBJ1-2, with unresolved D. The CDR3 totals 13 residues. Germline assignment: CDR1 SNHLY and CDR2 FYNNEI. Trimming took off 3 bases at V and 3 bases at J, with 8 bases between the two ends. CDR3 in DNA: TGTGCCAGCAGTGATACCAGGCACTATGGCTACACCTTC. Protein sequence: CASSDTRHYGYTF. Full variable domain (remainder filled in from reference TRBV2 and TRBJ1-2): EPEVTQTPSHQVTQMGQEVILRCVPISNHLYFYWYRQILGQKVEFLVSFYNNEISEKSEIFDDQFSVERPDGSNFTLKIRSTKLEDSAMYFCASSDTRHYGYTFGSGTRLTVV.

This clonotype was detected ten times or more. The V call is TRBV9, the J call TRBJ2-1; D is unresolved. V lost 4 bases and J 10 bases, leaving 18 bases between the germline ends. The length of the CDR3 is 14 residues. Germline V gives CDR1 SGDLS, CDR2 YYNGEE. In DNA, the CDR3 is TGTGCCAGCAGCCACCAGGCTCGCCTAGGGGAGCAGTTCTTC. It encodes CASSHQARLGEQFF.

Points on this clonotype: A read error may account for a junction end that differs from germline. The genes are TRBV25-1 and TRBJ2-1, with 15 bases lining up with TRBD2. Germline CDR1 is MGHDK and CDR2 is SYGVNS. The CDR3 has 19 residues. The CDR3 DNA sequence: TGTGCCTGCAGAGGGGGGACAGGGGAAGAATGGACTAGCGGGAGGGAGCAGCTCTTC. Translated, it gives CACRGGTGEEWTSGREQLF.

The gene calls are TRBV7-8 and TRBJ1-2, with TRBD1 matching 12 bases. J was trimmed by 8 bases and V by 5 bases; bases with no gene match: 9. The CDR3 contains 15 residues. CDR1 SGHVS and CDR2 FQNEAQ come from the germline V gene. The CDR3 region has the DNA TGTGCCAGCAGCAACCGTGGGACAGGGGGCTCAGGCTACACCTTC. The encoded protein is CASSNRGTGGSGYTF.

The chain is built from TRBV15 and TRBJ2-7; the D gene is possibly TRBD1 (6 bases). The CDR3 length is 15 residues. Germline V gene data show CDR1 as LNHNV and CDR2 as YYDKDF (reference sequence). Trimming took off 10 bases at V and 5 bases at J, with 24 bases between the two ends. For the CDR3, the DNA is TGTGCCAGCAGTTTAGTGAGGACAGTACCTAACGAGCAGTACTTC. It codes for CASSLVRTVPNEQYF.